The clone carrying this T cell receptor (beta chain) appeared many times. Its matching antigen is unknown. At least 3 on the Clinical Activity Score was recorded for ophthalmopathy patients, who also had NOSPECS grade at least 4 and duration under 3 months. Diagnoses rested on clinical symptoms, serum thyroxine and TRAb, thyroid ultrasound and orbital computed tomography. From RNA transcripts, TCR beta CDR3 regions were amplified. HTBI primers were the set used in a first-round RT-PCR of the TCR CDR3. One entry per CDR3 protein, called by TCRdb with MiXCR from the multiplex PCR reads. In the table there are 400,000 or so distinct CDR3 sequences, around 15% of which are singletons. This entry comes from a study of T cells in Graves' hyperthyroidism and ophthalmopathy. Study background: Initial diagnosis, before any treatment, was when peripheral blood was collected. Study observations and caveats: The blood repertoire included most of the expanded thyroid clonotypes above 0.001.

V gave up 0 bases and J gave up 4 bases, with 11 bases separating them. The CDR3 contains 14 residues. Germline V lookup: CDR1 SGHRS, CDR2 YFSETQ. V usage is TRBV5-1 and J usage is TRBJ2-7; weak D call: TRBD2 (5 bases). The material sequenced was blood. This receptor was obtained from a woman in her sixties with Graves' ophthalmopathy. The CDR3 bases are TGCGCCAGCAGCTTGGGGTCTAGCTTGTACGAGCAGTACTTC. This codes for CASSLGSSLYEQYF.